A single sample gave rise to the 27 T cell receptor beta chains below, sequenced in a study of monozygotic twins with inflammatory bowel disease. Each CDR3 protein gets one entry in TCRdb, which reprocessed the 5' RACE reads and gives no DNA. The listing records around 140,000 distinct CDR3 sequences. The sequencing input was blood. The origin of the receptors is a human donor with ulcerative colitis or Crohn's disease, or a healthy co-twin of an affected twin (not recorded which).

V usage is TRBV20-1 and J usage is TRBJ1-1; TCRdb's D call of TRBD1 is untestable without DNA. In germline, CDR1 is DFQATT, CDR2 SNEGSKA (reference sequence). The CDR3 contains 12 residues. CDR3 sequence: CSAPTGDTEAFF.

The chain has TRBV7-6 and TRBJ2-2; absent DNA, TCRdb's TRBD2 call cannot be checked. Per the germline V gene, CDR1 is SGHVS and CDR2 is FNYEAQ. The CDR3 has 17 residues. This CDR3 reads CASSLVPLAGNTGELFF.

V usage is TRBV28 and J usage is TRBJ2-3; TCRdb gives TRBD1 as the D gene, but with no DNA this cannot be confirmed. Looked up from germline, CDR1 is MDHEN and CDR2 is SYDVKM. The CDR3 length is 16 residues. The CDR3 is CASSSPGGTIRDTQYF.

This sequence joins TRBV28 and TRBJ1-1; the D gene TCRdb calls, TRBD1, cannot be checked with no DNA. This CDR3 region has 19 residues. Germline V gene lookup returns CDR1 MDHEN and CDR2 SYDVKM. The CDR3 loop is CASSFGILGRGRRNTEAFF.

The chain links TRBV7-2 to TRBJ2-1; lacking DNA, the TRBD2 call made by TCRdb goes unchecked. This CDR3 has 17 residues. Germline V gives CDR1 SGHTA, CDR2 FQGNSA. The CDR3 here is CASSTRPLAGGPNEQFF.

The chain recombines TRBV14 with TRBJ1-1. Germline CDR1 reads SGHDN; CDR2 reads FVKESK. This CDR3 region has 14 residues. CDR3 protein: CASSQSNGLIEAFF.

The chain joins TRBV24-1 to TRBJ2-3; the D call of TRBD2 rests on TCRdb alone, since no DNA is present to check it. The CDR3 is 17 residues long. Germline assignment: CDR1 KGHDR and CDR2 SFDVKD. The CDR3 region is CATSGGRTSGSADTQYF.

This sequence joins TRBV20-1 and TRBJ2-1; checking the TCRdb D call of TRBD2 is not possible without DNA. CDR3 length: 16 amino acids. Germline V lookup: CDR1 DFQATT, CDR2 SNEGSKA (reference sequence). This chain's CDR3 is CSARDSGTPSYNEQFF.

This sequence joins TRBV5-6 and TRBJ2-7; absent DNA, TCRdb's TRBD2 call cannot be checked. The CDR3 runs to 19 residues. The V gene's germline CDR1 is SGHDT and CDR2 YYEEEE. CDR3: CASSRSNGTSGASSYEQYF.

The rearrangement uses TRBV5-1 and TRBJ2-2; the TCRdb call, TRBD2, lacks DNA for checking. Germline CDR1 is SGHRS and CDR2 is YFSETQ. The CDR3 is made up of 13 amino acids. This chain's CDR3 is CASSRTLAGELFF.

The CDR3 sequence: CASSFGQGGEQYF. The rearrangement joins TRBV27 to TRBJ2-7; without DNA, the TCRdb call of TRBD1 cannot be checked. CDR3 length: 13 amino acids. CDR1 MNHEY and CDR2 SMNVEV come from the germline V gene (reference sequence).

The chain links TRBV5-1 to TRBJ1-1; TCRdb's D call, TRBD1, is unchecked because there is no DNA. The CDR3 is 13 amino acids. CDR1 is SGHRS, CDR2 YFSETQ, per germline. CDR3 protein: CASSLEDSLEAFF.

The rearrangement joins TRBV20-1 to TRBJ2-3; TCRdb's assignment of TRBD1 cannot be checked, as there is no DNA. Germline CDR1 and CDR2: DFQATT and SNEGSKA (reference sequence). This CDR3 is 13 amino acids long. This chain's CDR3 is CSARRDPGDTQYF.

The CDR3 reads CSATRAGGVGGANVLTF. The chain couples TRBV29-1 to TRBJ2-6; the TRBD2 assignment by TCRdb is unverifiable without DNA. The germline V gene has CDR1 SQVTM and CDR2 ANQGSEA. CDR3 size: 17 residues.

The chain recombines TRBV4-1 with TRBJ2-1; TCRdb selects TRBD1, and the lack of DNA leaves this call unchecked. This CDR3 comprises 17 residues. Per germline, CDR1 MGHRA and CDR2 YSYEKL. The CDR3 region is CASSQDRAGRSYNEQFF.

The CDR3 sequence is CSARDSAGGTYNEQFF. The chain employs TRBV20-1 and TRBJ2-1; TCRdb's D gene call, TRBD2, goes unchecked for lack of DNA. The CDR3 length is 16 residues. Germline V gene lookup returns CDR1 DFQATT and CDR2 SNEGSKA (reference sequence).

The chain recombines TRBV25-1 with TRBJ2-1. Germline assignment: CDR1 MGHDK and CDR2 SYGVNS. The CDR3 has 11 residues. The CDR3 reads CASSELNEQFF.

This rearrangement joins TRBV5-1 to TRBJ1-1; there is no DNA to check the TCRdb D call of TRBD1. This CDR3 has 15 amino acids. Germline-derived CDR1 and CDR2 are SGHRS and YFSETQ. The chain's CDR3 is CASSPPQGARTEAFF.

This rearrangement joins TRBV5-1 to TRBJ1-5. Germline values: CDR1 SGHRS, CDR2 YFSETQ. The CDR3 spans 15 residues. The CDR3 region is CASSLAGGSGQPQHF.

V and J are TRBV5-1 and TRBJ2-1; TCRdb reports TRBD2, a call that lacks DNA to check it against. CDR3 size: 17 residues. Germline-derived CDR1 and CDR2 are SGHRS and YFSETQ. CDR3 residues: CASSLGASGRPRDEQFF.

The gene calls are TRBV3-1 and TRBJ1-2. CDR1 and CDR2 (germline): LGHDT, YNNKEL (reference sequence). The CDR3 is made up of 13 amino acids. The CDR3 spells CASSQDSGYGYTF.

The chain combines TRBV10-3 with TRBJ1-1; TCRdb returns TRBD1, unconfirmable since there is no DNA. Germline CDR1 is ENHRY and CDR2 is SYGVKD. The CDR3 runs 16 residues. The CDR3 loop is CAISESGQGAYTEAFF.

The chain employs TRBV9 and TRBJ2-1. The germline V gene encodes CDR1 SGDLS and CDR2 YYNGEE. This CDR3 is 15 amino acids long. The CDR3 region is CASSAPGASYNEQFF. Complete variable domain (other parts from reference TRBV9 and TRBJ2-1): DSGVTQTPKHLITATGQRVTLRCSPRSGDLSVYWYQQSLDQGLQFLIQYYNGEERAKGNILERFSAQQFPDLHSELNLSSLELGDSALYFCASSAPGASYNEQFFGPGTRLTVL.

The genes are TRBV7-2 and TRBJ2-3; the TRBD1 assignment by TCRdb is unverifiable without DNA. CDR3 length: 16 residues. Germline lookup yields CDR1 SGHTA and CDR2 FQGNSA. The CDR3 protein is CASRAGGARNTDTQYF.

V gene TRBV25-1 combines with J gene TRBJ1-4. The length of the CDR3 is 15 residues. The germline CDR1 and CDR2 sequences are MGHDK and SYGVNS. CDR3 protein: CASSEFVVPNEKLFF.

This chain joins TRBV11-2 and TRBJ2-1. In germline, CDR1 is SGHAT, CDR2 FQNNGV. The CDR3 covers 14 residues. Here the CDR3 reads CASSVVGTLNEQFF.

The chain has TRBV10-3 and TRBJ1-1; TCRdb returns TRBD1, unconfirmable since there is no DNA. CDR1 is ENHRY and CDR2 is SYGVKD in the germline V gene. CDR3 length: 13 residues. The CDR3 region is CAIIDRANTEAFF.